The 21 T cell receptor beta chains below come from one sample, sequenced in a study of cytomegalovirus exposure and HLA in healthy donors. Use of 60 Vbeta and 13 Jbeta primers characterized the PCR. TCRdb keeps only in-frame clones here, not all; method: immunoSEQ multiplex PCR. The profile covers 90,000 to 110,000 clones, with more than 9.5% appearing a single time and about a sixth taken by the ten largest. Input material: PBMCs. Receptors were obtained from a man between 40 and 49 years old in good health and CMV-seropositive.

This clone showed up just a few times. The gene calls are TRBV30 and TRBJ2-5, with D possibly being TRBD2 (5 bases). The J call may be wrong; the DNA end is better matched by TRBJ2-7. CDR3 length: 12 amino acids. Per the germline V gene, CDR1 is GTSNPN and CDR2 is SVGIG (reference sequence). The CDR3 DNA reads as TGTGCCTGGAGTCGGGGATTCTACGAGCAGTACTTC. It encodes CAWSRGFYEQYF.

The chain uses TRBV28 and TRBJ1-2; 7 bases agree with TRBD1. The germline gives CDR1 MDHEN, CDR2 SYDVKM. V lost 5 bases to trimming and J lost 4 bases; unmatched junction nucleotides: 10. The CDR3 loop spans 15 amino acids. DNA for the CDR3: TGTGCCAGCAGTGGGGACACAGGGGAGGTCTATGGCTACACCTTC. This codes for CASSGDTGEVYGYTF.

This clone was seen a handful of times. This chain connects TRBV6-1 to TRBJ1-4; 8 bases are a match to TRBD1. Germline values: CDR1 MNHNS, CDR2 SASEGT. V lost 6 bases and J lost 8; bases outside the gene matches: 8. The CDR3 extends over 14 amino acids. The chain's CDR3 is CASRWTGSMEKLFF. The DNA for the CDR3 is TGTGCCAGCAGATGGACAGGGTCGATGGAAAAACTGTTTTTT.

The V and J genes are TRBV10-3 and TRBJ2-7; D is ambiguous. Deletions cut 2 bases from V and 3 bases from J, with 8 bases between. Germline CDR1 ENHRY, CDR2 SYGVKD. The CDR3 has 13 residues. In DNA, the CDR3 is TGTGCCATCAGTGAGGGCTTGAACTACGAGCAGTACTTC. Its protein is CAISEGLNYEQYF.

The chain joins TRBV28 to TRBJ1-2; 8 nucleotides match TRBD1. V trimming: 6 bases; J trimming: 4 bases; junction bases outside the gene matches: 7. This CDR3 has 14 amino acids. CDR1 is MDHEN, CDR2 SYDVKM, per germline. CDR3 loop: CASRQTGGTYGYTF. CDR3 nucleotides: TGTGCCAGCAGGCAAACAGGGGGGACCTATGGCTACACCTTC.

This chain connects TRBV11-2 to TRBJ2-1; perhaps TRBD2 as D (6 bases). The length of the CDR3 is 14 residues. From germline, CDR1 is SGHAT and CDR2 FQNNGV. V shed 0 bases and J shed 6 bases, with 9 bases lying between them. CDR3 in DNA: TGTGCCAGCAGCTTAGACAGACTAGTCAATGAGCAGTTCTTC. Its translation is CASSLDRLVNEQFF.

This chain joins TRBV27 and TRBJ1-2; 8 bases line up with TRBD1. The CDR3 contains 13 residues. J gave up 6 bases and V 3 bases, and 3 bases lay outside the gene matches. Per germline, CDR1 MNHEY and CDR2 SMNVEV (reference sequence). CDR3 DNA: TGTGCCAGCAGTTTGCAGGGGGCGAATGGCTACACCTTC. Residues: CASSLQGANGYTF.

For this clone: The junction departs from germline at one end; a sequencing error may be responsible. V usage is TRBV29-1 and J usage is TRBJ2-1; 9 bases agree with TRBD2. The CDR3 is 13 amino acids. CDR1 is SQVTM and CDR2 is ANQGSEA in the germline V gene. The DNA of the CDR3 is TGCAGCGGAGTAGCGGGAGACGGCAATGATCAGTTCTTC. As protein: CSGVAGDGNDQFF.

The chain joins TRBV25-1 to TRBJ1-2; a weak D match, TRBD1 (6 bases). The CDR3 loop spans 13 amino acids. Between the trimmed V and J ends, which lost 2 bases and 8 bases, there was a span of 12 bases. The V gene's germline CDR1 is MGHDK and CDR2 SYGVNS. CDR3 loop: CASSETGRVGYTF. Written as DNA, the CDR3 is TGTGCCAGCAGTGAAACAGGGAGGGTAGGCTACACCTTC.

This clone was observed a few times. The rearrangement joins TRBV28 to TRBJ2-7; TRBD2 might be the D (6 bases). CDR1 and CDR2 (germline): MDHEN, SYDVKM. CDR3 length equals 13 residues. The V and J ends lost 7 bases and 2 bases respectively, with 12 bases between them. The chain's CDR3 is CASKGTLTYEQYF. The CDR3, as DNA: TGTGCCAGCAAGGGGACTTTAACCTACGAGCAGTACTTC.

The V and J genes are TRBV9 and TRBJ2-3, with 8 bases matching TRBD2. The V gene's germline CDR1 is SGDLS and CDR2 YYNGEE. The CDR3 contains 16 residues. V lost 4 bases, J lost 3 bases, and 10 bases stayed unmatched. The DNA for the CDR3 is TGTGCCAGCAGCCTCATAGCGGGAAGCACGACAGATACGCAGTATTTT. Protein product: CASSLIAGSTTDTQYF.

The sample holds a few counts of this clone. The chain joins TRBV30 to TRBJ1-1; D is perhaps TRBD1 (5 bases). This CDR3 comprises 18 residues. Trimming shortened V by 2 bases and J by 1 base, and 23 bases separated the two germline ends. From germline, CDR1 is GTSNPN and CDR2 SVGIG (reference sequence). CDR3 loop: CAWSSPSGLTGGNTEAFF. CDR3 in DNA: TGTGCCTGGAGTTCGCCCTCGGGACTCACAGGAGGGAACACTGAAGCTTTCTTT.

The V gene is TRBV5-5, the J gene TRBJ2-2; 10 bases agree with TRBD2. J was trimmed by 3 bases and V by 1 base; bases with no gene match: 0. There are 15 residues in the CDR3. The germline V gene encodes CDR1 SGHKS and CDR2 YYEKEE (reference sequence). The CDR3 loop is CASSLLAGDTGELFF. The CDR3 coding sequence is TGTGCCAGCAGCTTGCTAGCGGGGGACACCGGGGAGCTGTTTTTT.

This clone was seen only a few times. The chain carries TRBV11-2 and TRBJ2-2; D is undetermined. Germline V gene lookup returns CDR1 SGHAT and CDR2 FQNNGV. V was cut by 0 bases and J by 4 bases, with 3 bases left in between. This CDR3 region has 13 residues. The CDR3: CASSLDFTGELFF. The CDR3 DNA reads as TGTGCCAGCAGCTTAGACTTCACCGGGGAGCTGTTTTTT.

This clone was seen a few times. This chain links TRBV27 with TRBJ2-4; the match to TRBD2 covers 7 bases. Trimming removed 5 bases from V and 2 bases from J; junction bases left unmatched: 6. The V gene's germline CDR1 is MNHEY and CDR2 SMNVEV (reference sequence). The CDR3 is 15 amino acids. CDR3 sequence: CASSPLGGPKNIQYF. The CDR3 DNA follows: TGTGCCAGCAGTCCCCTGGGAGGGCCCAAAAACATTCAGTACTTC.

This chain joins TRBV4-1 and TRBJ1-2, with D possibly matching TRBD1 (6 bases). CDR1 is MGHRA, CDR2 YSYEKL, per germline. Deletions cut 0 bases from V and 7 bases from J, with 12 bases between. CDR3 size: 14 residues. The CDR3 loop reads CASSQDGQIRGYTF. In nucleotides, the CDR3 is TGCGCCAGCAGCCAAGATGGACAGATTCGTGGCTACACCTTC.

The V and J genes are TRBV4-1 and TRBJ2-1; TRBD2 is a possible D gene (6 bases). This CDR3 region has 14 residues. V shed 4 bases and J shed 8 bases, with 15 bases lying between them. Per germline, CDR1 MGHRA and CDR2 YSYEKL. CDR3 DNA sequence: TGCGCCAGCAGCCTGGGACTCCTTTTAGATGAGCAGTTCTTC. As protein: CASSLGLLLDEQFF.

This clone was picked up a small number of times. V usage is TRBV20-1 and J usage is TRBJ2-7; D unclear. The CDR3 covers 11 residues. Germline V gene data show CDR1 as DFQATT and CDR2 as SNEGSKA (reference sequence). The germline V and J ends were trimmed by 3 bases and 3 bases, with 6 bases remaining between them. CDR3 in DNA: TGCAGTGCTAGCAGCGACTACGAGCAGTACTTC. This codes for CSASSDYEQYF.

This clone was seen a few times. The chain employs TRBV19 and TRBJ1-3; TRBD1 aligns across 7 bases. Looked up from germline, CDR1 is LNHDA and CDR2 is SQIVND (reference sequence). The CDR3 length is 12 residues. J gave up 5 bases and V 9 bases, and 4 bases lay outside the gene matches. The CDR3 nucleotides are TGTGCCAGCGGGACAGCCCGAAACACCATATATTTT. This encodes CASGTARNTIYF.

In this sample, this clone turned up a few times. V gene TRBV18 combines with J gene TRBJ2-2, with 9 bases that match TRBD2. Trimming removed 11 bases from V and 1 base from J; junction bases left unmatched: 14. Germline V gene sequence: CDR1 KGHSH, CDR2 LQKENI. The CDR3 has 17 residues. CDR3 loop: CAVGLGGRAKNTGELFF. CDR3 DNA sequence: TGTGCCGTGGGCCTGGGCGGGAGGGCGAAGAACACCGGGGAGCTGTTTTTT.

The chain uses TRBV7-2 and TRBJ2-7; a weak D match, TRBD2 (5 bases). V gave up 1 base and J gave up 6 bases, with 16 bases separating them. The CDR3 sequence is 15 residues long. In germline, CDR1 is SGHTA, CDR2 FQGNSA. CDR3 coding DNA: TGTGCCAGCAGCTTAGAGTTAAGGGAGTTCTCCGAGCAGTACTTC. Protein product: CASSLELREFSEQYF.